These 31 T cell receptor beta chains were all obtained from the same sample, sequenced in a study of blood T cells in healthy people across ages (dated by TCRdb to between 2015 and 2016). The library was prepared using 5' RACE. Instrument on record: Illumina HiSeq 2500. A second PCR of about 6 to 11 cycles was run with a J-beta primer mix and a sample-barcoded 5' primer. TCRdb redid the processing of the public reads, applying fastp at Q25 and MiXCR, and retained in-frame beta chains. When rows share a CDR3 protein, they turn into one entry using the most common DNA and genes. The sample table contains 850,000 to 1,000,000 distinct CDR3 sequences; only one count was recorded for around 48% of them. The ten largest clones represent roughly 13% of the sample. The sequenced sample was blood. These receptors were obtained from a man younger than 45 in good health.

The chain joins TRBV28 to TRBJ2-1; D might be TRBD1 (6 bases). Germline-derived CDR1 and CDR2 are MDHEN and SYDVKM. This CDR3 contains 15 residues. Trimming pared 6 bases from V and 6 bases from J, leaving 18 bases between. The DNA for the CDR3 is TGTGCCAGCAGCCCTACAGGGTTCGGCTTCAATGAGCAGTTCTTC. As protein: CASSPTGFGFNEQFF.

This clonotype has a handful of counts. The chain recombines TRBV5-1 with TRBJ2-1, with D uncertain. The CDR3 loop spans 12 amino acids. Germline loops: CDR1 SGHRS, CDR2 YFSETQ. The V gene lost 4 bases and the J gene lost 9 bases, with 11 bases spanning the gap. The CDR3 region has the DNA TGCGCCAGCAGCCAGTTGTCGAGTGAGCAGTTCTTC. Amino acids: CASSQLSSEQFF. Looking up the rest from reference TRBV5-1 and TRBJ2-1 gives the full variable domain: KAGVTQTPRYLIKTRGQQVTLSCSPISGHRSVSWYQQTPGQGLQFLFEYFSETQRNKGNFPGRFSGRQFSNSRSEMNVSTLELGDSALYLCASSQLSSEQFFGPGTRLTVL.

J is TRBJ2-5 and V is TRBV6-5, with TRBD1 as a possible D gene (5 bases). From germline, CDR1 is MNHEY and CDR2 SVGAGI. This CDR3 is 14 amino acids long. The V gene lost 0 bases and the J gene lost 7 bases, with 12 bases spanning the gap. CDR3 protein: CASSYSAREGTQYF. CDR3 bases: TGTGCCAGCAGTTACTCTGCCAGGGAAGGGACCCAGTACTTC.

The chain carries TRBV20-1 and TRBJ2-1; 10 bases map to TRBD2. CDR3 size: 15 residues. The junction had 12 bases not matched to a gene; V was cut back by 6 bases and J by 7 bases. Germline values: CDR1 DFQATT, CDR2 SNEGSKA (reference sequence). The DNA of the CDR3 is TGCAGTGCGGACTCCATAGCGGGGGGTTCAAATGAGCAGTTCTTC. Its protein is CSADSIAGGSNEQFF.

This sequence joins TRBV27 and TRBJ1-6; tentatively, D is TRBD1 (6 bases). The CDR3 length is 15 residues. The V end was cut by 9 bases, the J end by 5 bases, with 17 bases between. The germline gives CDR1 MNHEY, CDR2 SMNVEV (reference sequence). CDR3 nucleotides: TGTGCCAGGGATGCCAAGGGGGGGAATAATTCACCCCTCCACTTT. As protein: CARDAKGGNNSPLHF.

Note on this clonotype: A much larger clone is a single base away; this may be a read error. This chain uses TRBV11-2 with TRBJ2-7; tentatively, D is TRBD1 (6 bases). The CDR3 length is 17 residues. V lost 2 bases, J lost 7 bases, and 24 bases lay in between. Germline loops: CDR1 SGHAT, CDR2 FQNNGV. The CDR3 nucleotides are TGTGCCAGCAGCTTACGGCAGGGGTCGGCCTCCTACAATGAGCAGTACTTC. This gives the protein CASSLRQGSASYNEQYF.

This chain uses TRBV5-1 with TRBJ2-5, with a possible D match to TRBD2 (5 bases). The CDR3 extends over 15 amino acids. Germline lookup yields CDR1 SGHRS and CDR2 YFSETQ. V lost 2 bases and J 1 base, leaving 12 bases between the germline ends. In nucleotides, the CDR3 is TGCGCCAGCAGCTTCGGATCCGGACTCCAAGAGACCCAGTACTTC. This encodes CASSFGSGLQETQYF.

The CDR3, as DNA: TGTGCCAGCAGTTGGACAGCCTCTGGGGCCAACGTCCTGACTTTC. Protein sequence: CASSWTASGANVLTF. The chain uses TRBV25-1 and TRBJ2-6; possibly TRBD1 for D (6 bases). Trimming pared 5 bases from V and 0 bases from J, leaving 8 bases between. Germline V lookup: CDR1 MGHDK, CDR2 SYGVNS. This CDR3 region has 15 residues.

This sequence joins TRBV12-3 or TRBV12-4 and TRBJ1-1, with 8 bases aligning to TRBD1. V lost 5 bases to trimming and J lost 1 base; unmatched junction nucleotides: 3. There are 14 residues in the CDR3. The CDR3 DNA sequence: TGTGCCAGCAGTGTGGGACAGGCGAACACTGAAGCTTTCTTT. Translated, it gives CASSVGQANTEAFF.

A remark on this clonotype: This may stem from a read error, because a much larger clone lies one nucleotide away. The chain links TRBV5-8 to TRBJ1-5; TRBD1 is a possible D gene (6 bases). The germline V gene encodes CDR1 SGHTS and CDR2 YDEGEE. Trimming pared 6 bases from V and 4 bases from J, leaving 11 bases between. CDR3 size: 13 residues. The CDR3, as DNA: TGTGCCAGCAACAGAACAGGGAATCAGCCCCAGCATTTT. It is translated as CASNRTGNQPQHF.

With respect to this clonotype: Sequence at one end of the junction differs from germline and may be a read error. The J gene is TRBJ2-3, the V gene TRBV28, with 7 bases lining up with TRBD1. Germline V lookup: CDR1 MDHEN, CDR2 SYDVKM. This CDR3 has 15 residues. CDR3 residues: CASSPGTVGTETQYF. The CDR3 bases are TGTGCCAGCAGTCCCGGGACAGTAGGGACAGAAACGCAGTATTTT.

The V gene is TRBV20-1, the J gene TRBJ1-2; D is possibly TRBD1 (6 bases). Germline V lookup: CDR1 DFQATT, CDR2 SNEGSKA (reference sequence). The CDR3 runs 15 residues. The V gene lost 5 bases and the J gene lost 5 bases, with 21 bases spanning the gap. DNA of the CDR3: TGCAGTGCTCGGGGGACAAGGGGACCCCTATATGGCTACACCTTC. This sequence encodes CSARGTRGPLYGYTF.

The chain employs TRBV12-3 or TRBV12-4 and TRBJ2-1, with D unclear. Trimming left V 6 bases short and J 3 bases short, with 9 bases between. This CDR3 comprises 13 residues. The CDR3 nucleotides are TGTGCCAGCAGCACGGGTTACTACAATGAGCAGTTCTTC. It specifies CASSTGYYNEQFF.

The chain employs TRBV20-1 and TRBJ2-3; 8 positions match TRBD1. There are 13 residues in the CDR3. J was trimmed by 6 bases and V by 4 bases; bases with no gene match: 6. Germline assignment: CDR1 DFQATT and CDR2 SNEGSKA (reference sequence). The CDR3 DNA is TGCAGTGCTAACCGACAGGGGACGGATACGCAGTATTTT. Protein: CSANRQGTDTQYF.

This rearrangement joins TRBV12-1 to TRBJ2-1; the table's D call, TRBD2, has no DNA check behind it. TRBV12-1 is assigned pseudogene status. This CDR3 has 16 amino acids. The CDR3 loop is CASSFAKRGAYNEQFF. The CDR3 region has the DNA TGTGCCAGCAGCTTTGCGAAGCGGGGGGCTTACAATGAGCAGTTCTTC.

This chain joins TRBV7-2 and TRBJ1-2; 10 nucleotides match TRBD1. V shed 5 bases and J 8 bases; nucleotides not matched to a gene: 8. This CDR3 contains 14 residues. Per germline, CDR1 SGHTA and CDR2 FQGNSA. The CDR3 sequence: CASSTRQGAMGYTF. The CDR3 nucleotides are TGTGCCAGCAGCACCAGACAGGGGGCGATGGGCTACACCTTC.

The J gene is TRBJ2-7, the V gene TRBV27; no clear D. The V gene's germline CDR1 is MNHEY and CDR2 SMNVEV (reference sequence). This CDR3 has 14 amino acids. Between the trimmed V and J ends, which lost 0 bases and 2 bases, there was a span of 8 bases. CDR3 in DNA: TGTGCCAGCAGTTTATCTTCGCCCCCCTACGAGCAGTACTTC. Amino acids: CASSLSSPPYEQYF.

The chain uses TRBV6-1 and TRBJ1-6; tentative D call: TRBD1 (5 bases). Trimming stripped 5 bases from V and 9 bases from J, with 8 bases between. Germline CDR1 is MNHNS and CDR2 is SASEGT. This CDR3 region has 12 residues. The CDR3 sequence: CASSRDSSPLHF. The DNA of the CDR3 is TGTGCCAGCAGTCGTGACAGTTCACCCCTCCACTTT.

This clonotype was seen at least ten times. DNA for the CDR3: TGTGCCAGCAGTTTTCAGGCCAGCTCCTACGAGCAGTACTTC. It codes for CASSFQASSYEQYF. The gene calls are TRBV27 and TRBJ2-7; D remains ambiguous. The length of the CDR3 is 14 residues. The V end was cut by 3 bases, the J end by 0 bases, with 9 bases between. CDR1 is MNHEY and CDR2 is SMNVEV in the germline V gene (reference sequence).

J is TRBJ2-5 and V is TRBV11-3, with TRBD2 matching over 9 bases. The CDR3 is 21 amino acids. CDR1 and CDR2 (germline): SGHNT, YENEEA. Trimming at V came to 7 bases and at J to 3 bases, leaving 27 bases not matched to a gene. CDR3 loop: CASTPTTGLAGIKGKEETQYF. The CDR3 coding sequence is TGTGCCAGCACTCCTACGACTGGGCTAGCGGGAATCAAGGGCAAAGAAGAGACCCAGTACTTC.

Only a few counts were recorded for this clonotype. The chain employs TRBV3-1 and TRBJ1-1, with D unclear. The CDR3 is made up of 12 amino acids. Germline V gene data show CDR1 as LGHDT and CDR2 as YNNKEL (reference sequence). Trimming removed 8 bases at V and 0 bases at J, with 7 bases between. The CDR3 reads CASRDLNTEAFF. The CDR3 nucleotides are TGTGCCAGCCGCGATCTGAACACTGAAGCTTTCTTT.

The chain has TRBV12-5 and TRBJ2-1; D is ambiguous. V was trimmed by 0 bases and J by 0 bases, leaving 12 bases between them. The CDR3 loop spans 17 amino acids. Germline V lookup: CDR1 LGHNT, CDR2 FRNRAP. DNA of the CDR3: TGTGCTAGTGGTTTGGTAGGCAGTCCGAGCTCCTACAATGAGCAGTTCTTC. As protein: CASGLVGSPSSYNEQFF.

Concerning this clonotype itself: Compared with germline, one end of the junction differs, possibly owing to a read error. The chain is built from TRBV7-2 and TRBJ2-3; a weak D match, TRBD1 (5 bases). Germline loops: CDR1 SGHTA, CDR2 FQGNSA. The CDR3 runs 14 residues. CDR3 in amino acids: CACSINLRADTQYF. The CDR3 DNA sequence: TGTGCCTGCAGCATAAACCTCAGGGCTGATACGCAGTATTTT.

Ten or more counts support this clonotype. The V gene is TRBV11-2, the J gene TRBJ2-1, with D unclear. V was shortened by 5 bases and J by 4 bases, with 12 bases between the two germline ends. Germline values: CDR1 SGHAT, CDR2 FQNNGV. This CDR3 is built from 14 residues. This CDR3 is CASSLSVAYNEQFF. The CDR3 region has the DNA TGTGCCAGCAGCCTGAGTGTTGCTTACAATGAGCAGTTCTTC.

This clonotype was recorded at least ten times. The CDR3 region is CASSLPGTDTQYF. The CDR3 DNA is TGTGCCAGCAGCTTACCGGGCACAGATACGCAGTATTTT. The rearrangement joins TRBV7-2 to TRBJ2-3; D not certain. Germline values: CDR1 SGHTA, CDR2 FQGNSA. The CDR3 consists of 13 residues. Trimming took 2 bases from V and 1 from J, leaving 4 bases between them.

This rearrangement joins TRBV25-1 to TRBJ2-1; a possible D gene is TRBD1 (6 bases). Trimming removed 2 bases at V and 7 bases at J, with 12 bases between. CDR1 MGHDK and CDR2 SYGVNS come from the germline V gene. The CDR3 totals 14 residues. Here the CDR3 DNA reads TGTGCCAGCAGTGAAGGTGAGAGGGGGAATGAGCAGTTCTTC. This encodes CASSEGERGNEQFF.

The CDR3 loop is CASSNPMTGLNEKLFF. Here the CDR3 DNA reads TGTGCCAGCAGCAACCCTATGACAGGTCTTAATGAAAAACTGTTTTTT. The chain has TRBV21-1 and TRBJ1-4; TRBD1 is taken as the D call from the table, unchecked against the DNA. TRBV21-1 is given as a pseudogene. The CDR3 spans 16 residues.

A few counts support this clonotype. The chain is built from TRBV25-1 and TRBJ2-1; a possible D gene is TRBD2 (6 bases). This CDR3 has 16 residues. Between the trimmed V and J ends, which lost 2 bases and 0 bases, there was a span of 11 bases. The germline gives CDR1 MGHDK, CDR2 SYGVNS. This CDR3 is CASSEAGPSSYNEQFF. The CDR3 DNA is TGTGCCAGCAGTGAAGCGGGGCCGTCCTCCTACAATGAGCAGTTCTTC.

V usage is TRBV12-3 or TRBV12-4 and J usage is TRBJ1-5; D is undetermined. V lost 7 bases to trimming and J lost 6 bases, with 16 bases between them. There are 14 residues in the CDR3. The CDR3 nucleotides are TGTGCCAGCACCACGGCGGAGGGAAGTCAGCCCCAGCATTTT. It is translated as CASTTAEGSQPQHF.

The table lists this clonotype with a few counts. The V gene is TRBV25-1, the J gene TRBJ1-5, with TRBD1 as a possible D gene (5 bases). V dropped 3 bases and J dropped 0 bases, with 9 bases sitting between them. Germline CDR1 MGHDK, CDR2 SYGVNS. The CDR3 length is 15 residues. CDR3 sequence reads: CASSDGGYSNQPQHF. In DNA, the CDR3 is TGTGCCAGCAGTGACGGGGGTTATAGCAATCAGCCCCAGCATTTT.

The chain is built from TRBV6-2 or TRBV6-3 and TRBJ2-3; D tentatively reads TRBD1 or TRBD2 (6 bases each). V was clipped by 3 bases and J by 0 bases, with 16 bases between them. This CDR3 has 17 residues. CDR1 is MNHEY and CDR2 is SVGEGT in the germline V gene. In DNA, the CDR3 is TGTGCCAGCAGTTATGAAGGGTGGGGGGCGAGCACAGATACGCAGTATTTT. Translation gives CASSYEGWGASTDTQYF.